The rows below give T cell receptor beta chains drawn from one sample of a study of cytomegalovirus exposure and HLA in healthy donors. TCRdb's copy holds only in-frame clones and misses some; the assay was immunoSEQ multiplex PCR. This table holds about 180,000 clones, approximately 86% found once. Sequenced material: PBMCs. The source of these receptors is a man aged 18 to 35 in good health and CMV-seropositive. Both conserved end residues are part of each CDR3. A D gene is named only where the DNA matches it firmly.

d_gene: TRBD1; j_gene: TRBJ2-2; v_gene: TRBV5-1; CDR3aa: CASSVGQGAGELFF
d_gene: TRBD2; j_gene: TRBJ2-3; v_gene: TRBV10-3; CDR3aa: CAISAREGTDTQYF
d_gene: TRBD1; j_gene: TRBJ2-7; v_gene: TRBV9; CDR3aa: CASSVGQGAYEQYF
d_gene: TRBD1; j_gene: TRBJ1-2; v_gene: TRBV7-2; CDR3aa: CASSLSTGGTGYTF
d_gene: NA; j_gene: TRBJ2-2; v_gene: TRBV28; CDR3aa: CASTPGGELFF
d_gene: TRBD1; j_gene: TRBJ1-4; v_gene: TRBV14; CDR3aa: CASSQAGGNEKLFF
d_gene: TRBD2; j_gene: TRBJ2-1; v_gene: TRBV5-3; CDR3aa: CARSSLTSGEHNEQFF
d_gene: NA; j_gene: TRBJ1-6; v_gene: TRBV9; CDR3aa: CASSYSQGGNSPLHF
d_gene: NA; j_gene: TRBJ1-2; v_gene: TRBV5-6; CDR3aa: CASSLDFPGGYTF
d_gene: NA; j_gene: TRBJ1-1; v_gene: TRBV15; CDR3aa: CATSAGVNTEAFF
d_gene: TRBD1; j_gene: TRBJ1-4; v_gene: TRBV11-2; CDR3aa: CASSFGTGDEKLFF
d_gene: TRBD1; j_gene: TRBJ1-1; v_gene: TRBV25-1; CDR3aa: CASSYQGGRTEAFF
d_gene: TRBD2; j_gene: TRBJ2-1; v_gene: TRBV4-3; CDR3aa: CASSQDLTSGGVTEQFF
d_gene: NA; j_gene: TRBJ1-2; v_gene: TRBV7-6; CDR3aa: CASSLGQGGYGYTF
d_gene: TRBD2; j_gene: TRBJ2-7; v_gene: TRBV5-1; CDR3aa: CASSLEAGVTYEQYF
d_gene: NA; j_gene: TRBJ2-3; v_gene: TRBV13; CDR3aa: CASSLTRDTQYF
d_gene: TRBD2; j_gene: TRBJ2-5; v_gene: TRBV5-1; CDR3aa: CASSRTSGVQETQYF
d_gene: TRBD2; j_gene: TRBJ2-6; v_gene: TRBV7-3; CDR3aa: CASSRTSAGANVLTF
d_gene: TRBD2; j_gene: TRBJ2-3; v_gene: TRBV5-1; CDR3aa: CASSWGGGGTDTQYF
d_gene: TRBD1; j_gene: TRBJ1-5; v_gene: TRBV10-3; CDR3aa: CASATGTVNQPQHF
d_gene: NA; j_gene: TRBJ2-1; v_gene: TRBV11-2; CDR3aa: CASSLGGAYEQFF
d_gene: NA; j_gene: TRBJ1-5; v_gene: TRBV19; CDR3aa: CASSFRDQPQHF
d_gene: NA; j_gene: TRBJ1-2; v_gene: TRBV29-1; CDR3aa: CSVVGGDGYTF
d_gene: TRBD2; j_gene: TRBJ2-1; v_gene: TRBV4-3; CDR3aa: CASSQLPSGRYNEQFF
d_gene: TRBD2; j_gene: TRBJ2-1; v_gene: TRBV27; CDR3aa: CASSGTRGANEQFF
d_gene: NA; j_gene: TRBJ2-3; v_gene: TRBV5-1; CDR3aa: CASSLEGGDTQYF
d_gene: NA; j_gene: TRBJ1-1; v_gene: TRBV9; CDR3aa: CASSVAGTEAFF
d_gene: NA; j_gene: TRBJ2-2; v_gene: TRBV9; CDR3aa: CASSDRGGVGQPRDTGELFF
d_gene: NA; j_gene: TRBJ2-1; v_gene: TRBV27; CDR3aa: CASSLAGSGEQFF
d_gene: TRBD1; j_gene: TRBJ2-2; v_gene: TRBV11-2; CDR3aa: CASSFRGPNTGELFF
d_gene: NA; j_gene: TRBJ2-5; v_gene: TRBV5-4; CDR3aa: CAFSIEWQETQYF
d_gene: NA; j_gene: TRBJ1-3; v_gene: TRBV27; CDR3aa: CASSLRSSGNTIYF
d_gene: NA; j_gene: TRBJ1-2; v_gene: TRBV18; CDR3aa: CASSSRTASFYGYTF
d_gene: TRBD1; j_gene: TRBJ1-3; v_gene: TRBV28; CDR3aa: CASSLLGQIVSGNTIYF
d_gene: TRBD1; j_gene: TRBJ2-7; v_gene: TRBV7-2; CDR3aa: CASSPNTGGSYEQYF
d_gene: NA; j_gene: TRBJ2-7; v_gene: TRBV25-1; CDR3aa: CASSGTQGGDYEQYF
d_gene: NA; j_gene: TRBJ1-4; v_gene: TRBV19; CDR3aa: CASSIKSGDEKLFF
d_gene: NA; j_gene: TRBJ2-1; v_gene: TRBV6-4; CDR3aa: CASSERGKDYNEQFF
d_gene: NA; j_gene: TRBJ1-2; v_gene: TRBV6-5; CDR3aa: CASSYRGQTSIYGYTF
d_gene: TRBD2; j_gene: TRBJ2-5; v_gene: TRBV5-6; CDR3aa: CASSLVGEGLETQYF
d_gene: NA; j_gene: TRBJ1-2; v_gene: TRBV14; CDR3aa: CASSQAGTFPSGYTF
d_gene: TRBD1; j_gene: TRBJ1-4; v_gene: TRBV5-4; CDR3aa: CASSRDRVTNEKLFF
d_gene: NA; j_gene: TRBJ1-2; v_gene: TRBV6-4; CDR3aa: CASSDGETGSGYGYTF